Included here is one T cell receptor beta chain sequence, with context. Its antigen is unknown. This record comes from a study of post-analysis software for immune sequencing data. Study details: The study covered relapsing-remitting, secondary progressive and progressive-relapsing courses of multiple sclerosis. Notes on the study in general: TRBV5-6, TRBV5-1 and TRBV20-1 were among several TRBV segments more frequent in patients than controls. Compared against controls, patients with multiple sclerosis displayed significantly lower normalized Chao1 diversity. Strong same-batch co-clustering of samples appeared with F measure clustering.

TCR beta libraries were prepared from cDNA with unique molecular identifiers. TCRdb re-analysed the PCR reads in MiXCR, keeping a single row per CDR3 protein. The sample holds 700,000 to 800,000 distinct CDR3 sequences, 25% to 30% seen once. Germline CDR1 reads DFQATT; CDR2 reads SNEGSKA (reference sequence). V lost 3 bases to trimming and J lost 3 bases, with 20 bases between them. The CDR3 length is 16 residues. The sample was blood. The rearrangement joins TRBV20-1 to TRBJ1-1; D is perhaps TRBD1 (5 bases). This sequence originates from a girl aged 10-17 years with multiple sclerosis. This CDR3 reads CSASPRDLPADTEAFF. CDR3 DNA: TGCAGTGCTAGTCCCAGGGACTTGCCGGCGGACACTGAAGCTTTCTTT.